This passage covers 17 T cell receptor beta chains from one sample sequenced in a study of T cell responses to AZD1222 COVID-19 vaccine. Produced via immunoSEQ multiplex PCR; TCRdb's table is partial and in-frame only. Among approximately 110,000 clones listed, around 90% were seen once. The starting material was peripheral blood, obtained on day 0 of AZD1222 vaccination. The receptors stem from an adult in good health.

The chain recombines TRBV6-4 with TRBJ2-3, with 7 positions matching TRBD2. Per the germline V gene, CDR1 is MRHNA and CDR2 is SNTAGT. The CDR3 consists of 14 residues. V lost 6 bases, J lost 2 bases, and 5 bases stayed unmatched. The CDR3 reads CASSSGELTDTQYF. DNA for the CDR3: TGTGCCAGCAGCAGCGGGGAACTCACAGATACGCAGTATTTT.

The chain combines TRBV18 with TRBJ1-3; unclear D gene. Trimming removed 8 bases from V and 0 bases from J, with 11 bases in between. Germline V gives CDR1 KGHSH, CDR2 LQKENI. The CDR3 loop spans 14 amino acids. The chain's CDR3 is CASTDGFSGNTIYF. The CDR3 nucleotides read TGTGCCAGCACGGATGGGTTCTCTGGAAACACCATATATTTT.

The CDR3 loop reads CASSFSLRTDTQYF. The CDR3 region has the DNA TGTGCCAGCAGTTTCAGCCTACGCACAGATACGCAGTATTTT. The chain uses TRBV25-1 and TRBJ2-3; no firm D call. V shed 5 bases and J shed 1 base, with 10 bases lying between them. The CDR3 is 14 amino acids. Germline-derived CDR1 and CDR2 are MGHDK and SYGVNS.

The rearrangement uses TRBV6-5 and TRBJ2-7; D unclear. This CDR3 has 13 amino acids. Germline V gives CDR1 MNHEY, CDR2 SVGAGI. The V end was cut by 3 bases, the J end by 5 bases, with 11 bases between. DNA of the CDR3: TGTGCCAGCAGTTATTCCCCATGGGACGAGCAGTACTTC. As protein: CASSYSPWDEQYF.

This sequence joins TRBV4-1 and TRBJ1-4, with 10 positions matching TRBD1. Trimming removed 1 base from V and 7 bases from J; junction bases left unmatched: 12. Germline loops: CDR1 MGHRA, CDR2 YSYEKL. The CDR3 is 18 residues long. The CDR3 region has the DNA TGCGCCAGCAGCCAAGTCTATCGGGACAGGGGAGGTGGTGAAAAACTGTTTTTT. The encoded protein is CASSQVYRDRGGGEKLFF.

The chain has TRBV19 and TRBJ2-7; unclear D gene. The V end lost 1 base, the J end lost 3 bases, and 22 bases lay between the germline ends. Germline V lookup: CDR1 LNHDA, CDR2 SQIVND (reference sequence). The CDR3 totals 18 residues. The CDR3 nucleotides are TGTGCCAGTAGTATAGGGGATCTCTCCCGTGGTCTCTACTACGAGCAGTACTTC. It translates to CASSIGDLSRGLYYEQYF.

This chain links TRBV2 with TRBJ1-6; TRBD1 is a possible D gene (5 bases). Germline V gene data show CDR1 as SNHLY and CDR2 as FYNNEI. This CDR3 contains 14 residues. With 11 bases removed from V and 8 bases from J, the gap between germline ends came to 19 bases. CDR3: CAGFDGGTHSPLHF. In DNA, the CDR3 is TGTGCCGGATTCGATGGAGGGACGCATTCACCCCTCCACTTT.

The rearrangement links TRBV15 to TRBJ2-6; D uncertain. The CDR3 runs to 15 residues. Germline V gives CDR1 LNHNV, CDR2 YYDKDF (reference sequence). The V gene lost 0 bases and the J gene lost 0 bases, with 3 bases spanning the gap. In DNA form, the CDR3 reads TGTGCCACCAGCAGAGACATCTCTGGGGCCAACGTCCTGACTTTC. Residues: CATSRDISGANVLTF.

The count of this clone is one. The chain couples TRBV5-1 to TRBJ1-1; D gene uncertain. Germline lookup yields CDR1 SGHRS and CDR2 YFSETQ. The CDR3 has 13 amino acids. Trimming removed 2 bases at V and 6 bases at J, with 11 bases between. CDR3 protein: CASSFQTGAEAFF. The DNA for the CDR3 is TGCGCCAGCAGCTTTCAAACCGGGGCTGAAGCTTTCTTT.

Only a few counts were recorded for this clone. The rearrangement links TRBV5-4 to TRBJ2-3; maybe TRBD2 (5 bases). Looked up from germline, CDR1 is SGHNT and CDR2 is YYREEE (reference sequence). Between the trimmed V and J ends, which lost 1 base and 0 bases, there was a span of 15 bases. This CDR3 is 17 amino acids long. CDR3 DNA sequence: TGTGCCAGCAGCTTGTATTACCGGGGTTCTAGCACAGATACGCAGTATTTT. Amino acid sequence: CASSLYYRGSSTDTQYF.

This rearrangement joins TRBV4-1 to TRBJ2-7; maybe TRBD1 (6 bases). Per germline, CDR1 MGHRA and CDR2 YSYEKL. V gave up 4 bases and J gave up 6 bases, with 13 bases separating them. The CDR3 is made up of 13 amino acids. CDR3 residues: CASSLQGFGEQYF. CDR3 nucleotide sequence: TGCGCCAGCAGCCTTCAGGGGTTTGGCGAGCAGTACTTC.

The rearrangement links TRBV5-1 to TRBJ2-5; 9 bases are shared with TRBD1. CDR1 and CDR2 from the germline V gene are SGHRS and YFSETQ. Trimming removed 1 base from V and 5 bases from J; junction bases left unmatched: 6. The CDR3 spans 15 residues. The CDR3 nucleotides are TGCGCCAGCAGCTTGATACAGGGGGCAGGGGAGACCCAGTACTTC. Its protein is CASSLIQGAGETQYF.

Note on this clone: Other DNA sequences in the same sample also yield this CDR3. The CDR3 protein is CASRPGGNYGYTF. The CDR3 bases are TGTGCCAGCAGGCCCGGGGGTAACTATGGCTACACCTTC. The rearrangement uses TRBV6-5 and TRBJ1-2, with TRBD1 as a possible D gene (5 bases). The V gene lost 6 bases and the J gene lost 1 base, with 9 bases spanning the gap. The CDR3 sequence is 13 residues long. Germline CDR1 and CDR2: MNHEY and SVGAGI.

The rearrangement links TRBV29-1 to TRBJ1-1; 8 bases are shared with TRBD1. J gave up 4 bases and V 3 bases, and 7 bases lay outside the gene matches. CDR3 size: 14 residues. Looked up from germline, CDR1 is SQVTM and CDR2 is ANQGSEA. The CDR3 region has the DNA TGCAGCGTTGAGAGGGGACAGGTTCTCACTGAAGCTTTCTTT. This encodes CSVERGQVLTEAFF.

J is TRBJ2-1 and V is TRBV5-5; maybe TRBD2 (5 bases). The length of the CDR3 is 15 residues. Germline V gene sequence: CDR1 SGHKS, CDR2 YYEKEE (reference sequence). V lost 1 base and J 3 bases, leaving 11 bases between the germline ends. CDR3 residues: CASSLIFEGYNEQFF. As DNA, the CDR3 is TGTGCCAGCAGCTTGATATTTGAGGGCTACAATGAGCAGTTCTTC.

This rearrangement joins TRBV27 to TRBJ1-2; a possible D gene is TRBD1 (6 bases). The CDR3 length is 13 residues. Germline lookup yields CDR1 MNHEY and CDR2 SMNVEV (reference sequence). With 6 bases removed from V and 4 bases from J, the gap between germline ends came to 12 bases. The CDR3 sequence: CASSSRGGYGYTF. In DNA form, the CDR3 reads TGTGCCAGCAGCTCCAGGGGTGGCTATGGCTACACCTTC.

The J gene is TRBJ1-4, the V gene TRBV3-1 (or the pseudogene TRBV3-2), with D maybe TRBD1 (5 bases). Germline V lookup: CDR1 LGHDT, CDR2 YNNKEL (reference sequence). V lost 4 bases and J lost 0, with 15 bases in between. The length of the CDR3 is 17 residues. In nucleotides, the CDR3 is TGTGCCAGCAGCCTTTACAGGCCTTTTCCAACTAATGAAAAACTGTTTTTT. Protein product: CASSLYRPFPTNEKLFF.